The clone carrying this T cell receptor beta chain was found a few times. The library gave individual cDNA molecules unique molecular identifiers. TCRdb analysed the RACE reads with MiXCR anew, one entry per CDR3 protein. The sample has roughly 100,000 distinct CDR3 sequences; roughly 8.5% are singletons. The data were taken from a study of human T cells and chemical hapten exposure. Time point of the sample: healthy volunteer bleed at 2 weeks. Total RNA was extracted from unfractionated whole blood. Germline CDR1 SGHKS, CDR2 YYEKEE (reference sequence). V was cut by 1 base and J by 8 bases, with 16 bases left in between. The CDR3 has 16 amino acids.

J is TRBJ1-6 and V is TRBV5-5, with D maybe TRBD1 (6 bases). The source material was whole blood. The receptor was isolated from a female donor in good health. Some clones in this sample may be carry-over from other donors' samples. This CDR3 reads CASSLNGGNRDSPLHF. The CDR3 DNA sequence: TGTGCCAGCAGCTTGAACGGGGGCAATAGGGATTCACCCCTCCACTTT.